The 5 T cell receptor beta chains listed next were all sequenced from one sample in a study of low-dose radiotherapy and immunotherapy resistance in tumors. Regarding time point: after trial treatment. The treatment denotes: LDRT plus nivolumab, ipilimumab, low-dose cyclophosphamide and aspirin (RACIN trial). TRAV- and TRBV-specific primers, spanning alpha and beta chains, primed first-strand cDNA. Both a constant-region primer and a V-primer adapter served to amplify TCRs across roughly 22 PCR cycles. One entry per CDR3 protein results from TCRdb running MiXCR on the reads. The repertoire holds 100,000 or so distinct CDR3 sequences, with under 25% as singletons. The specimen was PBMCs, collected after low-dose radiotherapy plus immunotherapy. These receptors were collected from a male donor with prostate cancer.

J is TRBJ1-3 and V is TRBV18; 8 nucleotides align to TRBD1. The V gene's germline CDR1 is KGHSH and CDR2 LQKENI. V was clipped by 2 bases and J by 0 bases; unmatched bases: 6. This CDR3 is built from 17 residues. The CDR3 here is CASSPTGTGPSGNTIYF. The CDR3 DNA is TGTGCCAGCTCACCAACGGGGACAGGTCCCTCTGGAAACACCATATATTTT.

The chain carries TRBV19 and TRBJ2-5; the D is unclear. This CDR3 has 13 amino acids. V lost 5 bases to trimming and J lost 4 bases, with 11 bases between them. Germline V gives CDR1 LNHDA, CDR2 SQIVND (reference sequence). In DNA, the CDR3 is TGTGCCAGTAGTGTTGACCGAAGAGAGACCCAGTACTTC. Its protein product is CASSVDRRETQYF.

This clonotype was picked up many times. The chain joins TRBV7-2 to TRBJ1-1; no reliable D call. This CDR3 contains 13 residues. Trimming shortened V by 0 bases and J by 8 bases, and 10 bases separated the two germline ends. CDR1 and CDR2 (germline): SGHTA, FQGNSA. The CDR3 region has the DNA TGTGCCAGCAGCTTAGCGGTCGGAGGGGAAGCTTTCTTT. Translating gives CASSLAVGGEAFF.

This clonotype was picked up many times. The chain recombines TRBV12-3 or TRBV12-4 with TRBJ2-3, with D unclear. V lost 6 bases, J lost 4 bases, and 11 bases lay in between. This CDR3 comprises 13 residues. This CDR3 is CASSRTAADTQYF. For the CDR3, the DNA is TGTGCCAGCAGCCGCACCGCCGCAGATACGCAGTATTTT.

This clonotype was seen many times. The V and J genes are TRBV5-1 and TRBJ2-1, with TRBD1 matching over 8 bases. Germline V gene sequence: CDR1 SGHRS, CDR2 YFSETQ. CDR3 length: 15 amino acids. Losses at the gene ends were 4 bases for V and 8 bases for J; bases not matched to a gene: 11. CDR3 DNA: TGCGCCAGCAGCCTAAGCCAGGGGGCCAGAGATGAGCAGTTCTTC. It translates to CASSLSQGARDEQFF. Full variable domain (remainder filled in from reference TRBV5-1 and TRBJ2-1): KAGVTQTPRYLIKTRGQQVTLSCSPISGHRSVSWYQQTPGQGLQFLFEYFSETQRNKGNFPGRFSGRQFSNSRSEMNVSTLELGDSALYLCASSLSQGARDEQFFGPGTRLTVL.